The clone carrying this T cell receptor (beta chain) was recorded a few times. Its target is unknown. CD8+CD57+ cell expansion had been shown by flow cytometry in patients chosen for sequencing. Untreated patients provided the blood samples, with no therapy given before sampling. Genomic DNA constituted the template upon which TCR beta VDJ and CDR3 profiling was performed. Via MiXCR, TCRdb re-called the reads, giving one row per CDR3 protein. The sample yields more than 150,000 distinct CDR3 sequences, 40% to 50% seen once. This specimen comes from a study of CD8+CD57+ T cells in acquired aplastic anemia. Study background: Each DNA sample taken from sorted CD4+ and CD8+ cells came to 3.2 ug on average.

General study points: Controls did not differ significantly from patients in CD8+ Simpson's diversity.

Trimming stripped 5 bases from V and 2 bases from J, with 13 bases between. CDR1 MNHNS and CDR2 SASEGT come from the germline V gene. The CDR3 is 14 residues long. Sequencing was performed on sorted CD4+, CD8+, or CD8+CD57+ T cells (not recorded which) from PBMCs. V and J are TRBV6-1 and TRBJ2-7; D is ambiguous. The source of this sequence is a human donor with aplastic anemia. CDR3 in DNA: TGTGCCAGCAGTCAGACGGACGGAGCCTACGAGCAGTACTTC. This codes for CASSQTDGAYEQYF.